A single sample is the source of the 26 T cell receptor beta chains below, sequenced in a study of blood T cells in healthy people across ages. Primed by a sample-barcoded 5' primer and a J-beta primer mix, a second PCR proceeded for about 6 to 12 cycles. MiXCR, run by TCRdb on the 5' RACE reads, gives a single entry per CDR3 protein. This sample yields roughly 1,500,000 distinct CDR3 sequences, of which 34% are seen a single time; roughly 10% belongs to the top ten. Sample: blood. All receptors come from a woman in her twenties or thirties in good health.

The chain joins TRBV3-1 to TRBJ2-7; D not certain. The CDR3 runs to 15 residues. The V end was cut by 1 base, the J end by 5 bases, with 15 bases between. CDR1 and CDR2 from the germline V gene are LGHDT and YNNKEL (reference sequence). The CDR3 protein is CASSQGLVPAHEQYF. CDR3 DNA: TGTGCCAGCAGCCAAGGCCTAGTCCCCGCCCACGAGCAGTACTTC.

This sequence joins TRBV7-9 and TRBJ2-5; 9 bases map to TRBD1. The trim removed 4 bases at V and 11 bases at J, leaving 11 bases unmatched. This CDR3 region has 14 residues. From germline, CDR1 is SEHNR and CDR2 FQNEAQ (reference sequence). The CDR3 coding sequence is TGTGCCAGCAGCTCTAGACAGGGGGTGAGGGAGCAGTACTTC. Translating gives CASSSRQGVREQYF.

CDR3 nucleotide sequence: TGTGCCAGCAGCAACCCGACTAGCTCGACCTCCACAGATACGCAGTATTTT. Protein product: CASSNPTSSTSTDTQYF. This chain links TRBV9 with TRBJ2-3; the match to TRBD2 covers 7 bases. The CDR3 totals 17 residues. CDR1 and CDR2 (germline): SGDLS, YYNGEE. The ends lost 4 bases at V and 2 bases at J; junction bases unmatched: 13.

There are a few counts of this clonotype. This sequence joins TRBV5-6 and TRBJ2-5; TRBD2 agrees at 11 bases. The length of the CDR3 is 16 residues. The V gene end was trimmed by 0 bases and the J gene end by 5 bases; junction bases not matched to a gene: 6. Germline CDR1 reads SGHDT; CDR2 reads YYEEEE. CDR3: CASSLVSGRARETQYF. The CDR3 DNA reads TGTGCCAGCAGCTTGGTTAGCGGGAGGGCCCGGGAGACCCAGTACTTC.

CDR3 amino acids: CAWRVDSNYGYTF. The CDR3 DNA reads as TGTGCCTGGAGGGTAGACAGCAACTATGGCTACACCTTC. V and J are TRBV30 and TRBJ1-2; the D gene is possibly TRBD1 (5 bases). Trimming removed 3 bases at V and 2 bases at J, with 10 bases between. Germline V gene data show CDR1 as GTSNPN and CDR2 as SVGIG (reference sequence). The CDR3 runs 13 residues.

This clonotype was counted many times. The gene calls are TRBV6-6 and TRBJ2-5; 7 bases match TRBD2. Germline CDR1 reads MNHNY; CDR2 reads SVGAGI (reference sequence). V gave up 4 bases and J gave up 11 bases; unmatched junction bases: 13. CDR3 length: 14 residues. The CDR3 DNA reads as TGTGCCAGCAGTTGGTTGGGTTCCCGGGGGGAGCAGTACTTC. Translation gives CASSWLGSRGEQYF.

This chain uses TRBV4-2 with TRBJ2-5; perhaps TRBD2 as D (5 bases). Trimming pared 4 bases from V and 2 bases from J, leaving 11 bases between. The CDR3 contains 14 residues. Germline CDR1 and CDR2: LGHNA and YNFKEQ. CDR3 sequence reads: CASSPEQRQETQYF. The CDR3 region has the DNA TGTGCCAGCAGCCCGGAGCAGCGGCAAGAGACCCAGTACTTC.

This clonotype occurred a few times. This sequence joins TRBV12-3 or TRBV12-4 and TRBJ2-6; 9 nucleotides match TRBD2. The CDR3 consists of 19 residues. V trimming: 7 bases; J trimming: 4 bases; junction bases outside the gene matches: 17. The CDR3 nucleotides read TGTGCCAGCACCATCCGTTCAGGCGGGGGGGCAAACGGGGCCAACGTCCTGACTTTC. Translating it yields CASTIRSGGGANGANVLTF.

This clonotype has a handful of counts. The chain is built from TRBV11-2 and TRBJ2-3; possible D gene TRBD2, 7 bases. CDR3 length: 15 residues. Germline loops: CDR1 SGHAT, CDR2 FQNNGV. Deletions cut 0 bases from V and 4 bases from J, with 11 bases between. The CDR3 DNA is TGTGCCAGCAGCTTAGATCGGGGGGCCGCAGATACGCAGTATTTT. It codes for CASSLDRGAADTQYF.

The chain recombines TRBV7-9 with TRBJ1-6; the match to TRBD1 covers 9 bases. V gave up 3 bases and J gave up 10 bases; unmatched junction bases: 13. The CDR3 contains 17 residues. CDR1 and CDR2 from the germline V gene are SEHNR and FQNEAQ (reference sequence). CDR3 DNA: TGTGCCAGCAGCTTGGGGACAGGGACAATTTCGGGATCACCCCTCCACTTT. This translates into CASSLGTGTISGSPLHF.

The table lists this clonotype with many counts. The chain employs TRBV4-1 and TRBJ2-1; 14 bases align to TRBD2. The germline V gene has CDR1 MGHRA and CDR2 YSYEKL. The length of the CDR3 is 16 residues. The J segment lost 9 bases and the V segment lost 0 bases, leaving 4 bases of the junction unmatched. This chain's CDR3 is CASSQEEGLAGVEQFF. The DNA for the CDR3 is TGCGCCAGCAGCCAAGAAGAGGGACTAGCGGGAGTTGAGCAGTTCTTC.

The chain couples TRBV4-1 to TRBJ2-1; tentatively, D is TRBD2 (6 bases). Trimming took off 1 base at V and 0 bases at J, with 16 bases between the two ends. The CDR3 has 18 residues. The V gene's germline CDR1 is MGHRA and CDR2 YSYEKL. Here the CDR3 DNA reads TGCGCCAGCAGCCAAGGTTTGAGGGACGGGAGCTCCTACAATGAGCAGTTCTTC. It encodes CASSQGLRDGSSYNEQFF.

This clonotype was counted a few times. The CDR3 reads CASSYSQWTQQSNEQFF. In DNA, the CDR3 is TGTGCCAGCAGTTACAGCCAGTGGACCCAACAATCCAATGAGCAGTTCTTC. The rearrangement joins TRBV6-5 to TRBJ2-1; no clear D. The germline V gene encodes CDR1 MNHEY and CDR2 SVGAGI. This CDR3 comprises 17 residues. The germline V and J ends were trimmed by 2 bases and 6 bases, with 20 bases remaining between them.

In DNA, the CDR3 is TGCGCCAGCAGCCAAGACGGCAGGGGGACTGAAGCTTTCTTT. Translating it yields CASSQDGRGTEAFF. The chain combines TRBV4-1 with TRBJ1-1, with 7 nucleotides matching TRBD1. The CDR3 sequence is 14 residues long. Germline V gene lookup returns CDR1 MGHRA and CDR2 YSYEKL. Trimming took 0 bases from V and 5 from J; bases not matched to a gene: 3.

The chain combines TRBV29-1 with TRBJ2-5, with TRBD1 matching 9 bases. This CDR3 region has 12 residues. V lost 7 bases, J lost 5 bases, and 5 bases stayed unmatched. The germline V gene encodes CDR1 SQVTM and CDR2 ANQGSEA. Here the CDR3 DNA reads TGCAGCGACAGGGGGCCCCGGGAGACCCAGTACTTC. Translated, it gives CSDRGPRETQYF.

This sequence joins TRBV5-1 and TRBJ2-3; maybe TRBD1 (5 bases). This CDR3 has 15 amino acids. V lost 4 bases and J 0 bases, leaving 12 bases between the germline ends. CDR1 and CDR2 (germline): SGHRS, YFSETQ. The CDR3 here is CASSNRQRSTDTQYF. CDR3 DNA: TGCGCCAGCAGCAATCGACAGCGCAGCACAGATACGCAGTATTTT.

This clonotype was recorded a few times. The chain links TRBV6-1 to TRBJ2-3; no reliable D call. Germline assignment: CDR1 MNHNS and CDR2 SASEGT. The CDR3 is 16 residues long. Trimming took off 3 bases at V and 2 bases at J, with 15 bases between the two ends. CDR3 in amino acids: CASSDRTPVDTDTQYF. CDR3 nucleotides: TGTGCCAGCAGTGACCGGACCCCCGTGGACACAGATACGCAGTATTTT.

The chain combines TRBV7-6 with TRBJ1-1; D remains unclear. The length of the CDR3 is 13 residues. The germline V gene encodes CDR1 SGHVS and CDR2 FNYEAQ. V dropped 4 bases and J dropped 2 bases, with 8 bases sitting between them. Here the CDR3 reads CASSYYSNTEAFF. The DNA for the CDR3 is TGTGCCAGCAGCTACTACTCAAACACTGAAGCTTTCTTT. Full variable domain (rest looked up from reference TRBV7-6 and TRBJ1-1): GAGVSQSPRYKVTKRGQDVALRCDPISGHVSLYWYRQALGQGPEFLTYFNYEAQQDKSGLPNDRFSAERPEGSISTLTIQRTEQRDSAMYRCASSYYSNTEAFFGQGTRLTVV.

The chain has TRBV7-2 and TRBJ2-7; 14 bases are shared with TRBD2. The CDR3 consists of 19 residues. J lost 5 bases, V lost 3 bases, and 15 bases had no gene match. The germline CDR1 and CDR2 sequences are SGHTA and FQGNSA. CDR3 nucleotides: TGTGCCAGCAGCTTGAGAGGGACTAGCGGGAGAACCCAGATGAACGAGCAGTACTTC. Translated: CASSLRGTSGRTQMNEQYF. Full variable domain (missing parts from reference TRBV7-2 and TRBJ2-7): GAGVSQSPSNKVTEKGKDVELRCDPISGHTALYWYRQSLGQGLEFLIYFQGNSAPDKSGLPSDRFSAERTGGSVSTLTIQRTQQEDSAVYLCASSLRGTSGRTQMNEQYFGPGTRLTVT.

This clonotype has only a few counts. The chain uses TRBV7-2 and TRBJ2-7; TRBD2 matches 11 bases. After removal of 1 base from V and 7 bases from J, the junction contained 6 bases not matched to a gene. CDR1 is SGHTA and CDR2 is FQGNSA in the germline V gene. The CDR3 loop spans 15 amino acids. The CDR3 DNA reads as TGTGCCAGCAGCTTAGAGGGACTAGCGGCTGGAGAGCAGTACTTC. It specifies CASSLEGLAAGEQYF.

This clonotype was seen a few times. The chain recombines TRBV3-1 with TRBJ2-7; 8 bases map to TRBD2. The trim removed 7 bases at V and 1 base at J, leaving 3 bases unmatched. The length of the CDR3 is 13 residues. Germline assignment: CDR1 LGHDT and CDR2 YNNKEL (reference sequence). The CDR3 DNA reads TGTGCCAGCACTTCGGGGGGGTCCTACGAGCAGTACTTC. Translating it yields CASTSGGSYEQYF.

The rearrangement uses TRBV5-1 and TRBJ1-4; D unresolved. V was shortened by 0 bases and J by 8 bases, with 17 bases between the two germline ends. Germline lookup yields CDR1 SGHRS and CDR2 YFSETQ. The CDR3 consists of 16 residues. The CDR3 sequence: CASSLGRLRDGEKLFF. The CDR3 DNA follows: TGCGCCAGCAGCTTGGGACGTCTGAGGGATGGAGAAAAACTGTTTTTT.

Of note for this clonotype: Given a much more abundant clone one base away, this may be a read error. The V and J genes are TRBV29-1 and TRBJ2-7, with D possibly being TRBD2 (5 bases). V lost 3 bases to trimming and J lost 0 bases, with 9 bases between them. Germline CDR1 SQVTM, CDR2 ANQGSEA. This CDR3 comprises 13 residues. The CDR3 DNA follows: TGCAGCGTTGAGGCACTAGGCTCCTACGAGCAGTACTTC. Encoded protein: CSVEALGSYEQYF.

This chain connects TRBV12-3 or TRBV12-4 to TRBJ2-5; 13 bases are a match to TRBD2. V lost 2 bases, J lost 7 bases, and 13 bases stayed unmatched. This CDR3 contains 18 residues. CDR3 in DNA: TGTGCCAGCAGTTTAACTAGCGGGGGGGCCGTACCTGTGGGGACCCAGTACTTC. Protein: CASSLTSGGAVPVGTQYF.

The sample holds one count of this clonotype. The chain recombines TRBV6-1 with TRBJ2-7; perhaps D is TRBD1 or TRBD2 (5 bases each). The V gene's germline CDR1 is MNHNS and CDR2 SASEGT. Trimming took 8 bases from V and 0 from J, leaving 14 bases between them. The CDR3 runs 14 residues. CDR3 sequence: CASWGGSLSYEQYF. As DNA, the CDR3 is TGTGCCAGCTGGGGCGGGTCACTCTCCTACGAGCAGTACTTC.

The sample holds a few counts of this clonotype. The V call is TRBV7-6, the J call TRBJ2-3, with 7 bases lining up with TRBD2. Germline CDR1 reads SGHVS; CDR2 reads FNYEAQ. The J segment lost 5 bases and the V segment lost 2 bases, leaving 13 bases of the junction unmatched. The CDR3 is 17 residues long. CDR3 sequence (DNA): TGTGCCAGCAGCTTATGGTATCGCGGGGGAGGAGAAGATACGCAGTATTTT. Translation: CASSLWYRGGGEDTQYF.